This T cell receptor (beta chain) was sequenced during a study of shared T cell receptors in the human thymus. Measured with immunoSEQ multiplex PCR; TCRdb has only the in-frame clones, and not every one. Of roughly 710,000 clones detected, over 75% appear once; the ten largest clones hold more than 0.008%. CDR1 is SGHNT and CDR2 is YYREEE in the germline V gene (reference sequence). V gave up 4 bases and J gave up 3 bases, with 17 bases separating them. This CDR3 spans 16 amino acids. This sample also appeared in a second study, on human thymus T cells. In that study: Samples came from healthy Finnish infants during open corrective cardiac surgery. Corrective heart surgery yielded the resections from which the thymus tissue came. Use of V and J genes seemed skewed within the thymic and blood repertoires. In unrelated individuals, thymic repertoires overlapped highly, according to related research.

The TCR originated in a girl under two years old with a congenital heart defect. J is TRBJ1-3 and V is TRBV5-4; possibly TRBD1 for D (5 bases). The sample consisted of thymocytes. The CDR3 DNA reads as TGTGCCAGCAGCCCATTTCGAACAGGTGATGGAAACACCATATATTTT. Translated, it gives CASSPFRTGDGNTIYF.